At least ten counts were recorded for the clone carrying this TCR beta chain. Its target is unknown. The data are from a study of T cells in Graves' hyperthyroidism and ophthalmopathy. From RNA transcripts, TCR beta CDR3 regions were amplified. During a first-round RT-PCR of the TCR CDR3, the HTBI primer set was used. TCRdb reprocessed the multiplex PCR reads via MiXCR and lists one record per CDR3 protein. The table has about 560,000 distinct CDR3 sequences, 15% to 18% seen once. Study outcomes and limitations: Before onset, by a median of approximately 5.9 months, the model predicted ophthalmopathy.

V gave up 5 bases and J gave up 7 bases, with 11 bases separating them. The CDR3 covers 12 residues. Looked up from germline, CDR1 is MDHEN and CDR2 is SYDVKM. Sequencing was done on a sample of blood. The clonotype was recovered from a woman aged 25 to 39 with Graves' hyperthyroidism. The chain recombines TRBV28 with TRBJ1-2; D not resolved. CDR3 nucleotide sequence: TGTGCCAGCAGTCCCCCGGCAGGTGGCTACACCTTC. Translating it yields CASSPPAGGYTF.